This entry lists 9 T cell receptor beta chains sequenced from one sample in a study of blood T cell repertoires in COVID-19. Here immunoSEQ multiplex PCR was the method, and the copy in TCRdb shows in-frame clones only, minus some. The table has about 43,000 clones, 88% seen once. The specimen was peripheral blood. The origin of the receptors is a human donor in a cohort sampled during active COVID-19.

The rearrangement links TRBV28 to TRBJ1-5, with D perhaps matching TRBD1 (6 bases). The V end was cut by 10 bases, the J end by 4 bases, with 20 bases between. CDR1 and CDR2 from the germline V gene are MDHEN and SYDVKM. This CDR3 comprises 15 residues. The CDR3 region has the DNA TGTGCCACCACGAGGGGGGGTCGAATAAATCAGCCCCAGCATTTT. Its translation: CATTRGGRINQPQHF.

The J gene is TRBJ1-1, the V gene TRBV11-3, with a tentative D call TRBD1 (5 bases). In germline, CDR1 is SGHNT, CDR2 YENEEA. V was pared by 3 bases and J by 5 bases, with 16 bases between. This CDR3 spans 15 amino acids. The DNA of the CDR3 is TGTGCCAGCAGCTTCGGGTTCGGGGGTCGGACTGAAGCTTTCTTT. Encoded protein: CASSFGFGGRTEAFF.

V and J are TRBV28 and TRBJ1-1; possibly TRBD1 for D (6 bases). The CDR3 runs to 14 residues. Trimming took 6 bases from V and 1 from J, leaving 12 bases between them. CDR1 and CDR2 (germline): MDHEN, SYDVKM. The CDR3 spells CASRATDRNTEAFF. For the CDR3, the DNA is TGTGCCAGCAGAGCCACGGACAGGAACACTGAAGCTTTCTTT.

V gene TRBV19 combines with J gene TRBJ2-2; 7 nucleotides agree with TRBD1. This CDR3 spans 15 amino acids. Germline-derived CDR1 and CDR2 are LNHDA and SQIVND (reference sequence). J gave up 1 base and V 6 bases, and 5 bases lay outside the gene matches. The CDR3 DNA is TGTGCCAGTAGGTGGGGGACAGTGAACACCGGGGAGCTGTTTTTT. Amino acids: CASRWGTVNTGELFF.

V usage is TRBV9 and J usage is TRBJ2-7, with 12 bases aligning to TRBD2. CDR1 and CDR2 from the germline V gene are SGDLS and YYNGEE. This CDR3 comprises 15 residues. J lost 2 bases, V lost 0 bases, and 0 bases had no gene match. The CDR3 sequence is CASSVGTSGAYEQYF. CDR3 coding DNA: TGTGCCAGCAGCGTAGGGACTAGCGGGGCCTACGAGCAGTACTTC.

The chain is built from TRBV7-2 and TRBJ1-1; possibly TRBD1 for D (5 bases). Looked up from germline, CDR1 is SGHTA and CDR2 is FQGNSA. V shed 5 bases and J shed 1 base, with 23 bases lying between them. CDR3 length: 18 residues. Here the CDR3 DNA reads TGTGCCAGCAGCCCGGGGGGGTTAGCATGGGAGCGGAACACTGAAGCTTTCTTT. This gives the protein CASSPGGLAWERNTEAFF. Supplemented by reference TRBV7-2 and TRBJ1-1, the full variable domain reads GAGVSQSPSNKVTEKGKDVELRCDPISGHTALYWYRQSLGQGLEFLIYFQGNSAPDKSGLPSDRFSAERTGGSVSTLTIQRTQQEDSAVYLCASSPGGLAWERNTEAFFGQGTRLTVV.

CDR3 bases: TGTGCCAGCAGCTTAGGCCCCACAGGGGAGGAGGCTTTCTTT. Its protein product is CASSLGPTGEEAFF. This chain connects TRBV11-3 to TRBJ1-1; 7 nucleotides align to TRBD1. Per the germline V gene, CDR1 is SGHNT and CDR2 is YENEEA. This CDR3 is 14 amino acids long. The trim removed 1 base at V and 11 bases at J, leaving 10 bases unmatched.

In this sample, this clone turned up once. The chain joins TRBV3-1 (or the pseudogene TRBV3-2) to TRBJ2-1; 14 nucleotides align to TRBD2. Germline lookup yields CDR1 LGHDT and CDR2 YNNKEL (reference sequence). Germline trimming cut 3 bases from V and 2 bases from J; bases unmatched to any gene: 3. This CDR3 is 17 amino acids long. CDR3: CASSQGTSGSPYNEQFF. The CDR3 DNA reads TGTGCCAGCAGCCAGGGGACTAGCGGGAGTCCCTACAATGAGCAGTTCTTC.

The CDR3 sequence is CASSFGGSSYNEQFF. CDR3 sequence (DNA): TGTGCCAGCAGCTTCGGCGGAAGCTCCTACAATGAGCAGTTCTTC. J is TRBJ2-1 and V is TRBV7-8; D uncertain. With 3 bases removed from V and 0 bases from J, the gap between germline ends came to 9 bases. The CDR3 runs 15 residues. Germline-derived CDR1 and CDR2 are SGHVS and FQNEAQ.